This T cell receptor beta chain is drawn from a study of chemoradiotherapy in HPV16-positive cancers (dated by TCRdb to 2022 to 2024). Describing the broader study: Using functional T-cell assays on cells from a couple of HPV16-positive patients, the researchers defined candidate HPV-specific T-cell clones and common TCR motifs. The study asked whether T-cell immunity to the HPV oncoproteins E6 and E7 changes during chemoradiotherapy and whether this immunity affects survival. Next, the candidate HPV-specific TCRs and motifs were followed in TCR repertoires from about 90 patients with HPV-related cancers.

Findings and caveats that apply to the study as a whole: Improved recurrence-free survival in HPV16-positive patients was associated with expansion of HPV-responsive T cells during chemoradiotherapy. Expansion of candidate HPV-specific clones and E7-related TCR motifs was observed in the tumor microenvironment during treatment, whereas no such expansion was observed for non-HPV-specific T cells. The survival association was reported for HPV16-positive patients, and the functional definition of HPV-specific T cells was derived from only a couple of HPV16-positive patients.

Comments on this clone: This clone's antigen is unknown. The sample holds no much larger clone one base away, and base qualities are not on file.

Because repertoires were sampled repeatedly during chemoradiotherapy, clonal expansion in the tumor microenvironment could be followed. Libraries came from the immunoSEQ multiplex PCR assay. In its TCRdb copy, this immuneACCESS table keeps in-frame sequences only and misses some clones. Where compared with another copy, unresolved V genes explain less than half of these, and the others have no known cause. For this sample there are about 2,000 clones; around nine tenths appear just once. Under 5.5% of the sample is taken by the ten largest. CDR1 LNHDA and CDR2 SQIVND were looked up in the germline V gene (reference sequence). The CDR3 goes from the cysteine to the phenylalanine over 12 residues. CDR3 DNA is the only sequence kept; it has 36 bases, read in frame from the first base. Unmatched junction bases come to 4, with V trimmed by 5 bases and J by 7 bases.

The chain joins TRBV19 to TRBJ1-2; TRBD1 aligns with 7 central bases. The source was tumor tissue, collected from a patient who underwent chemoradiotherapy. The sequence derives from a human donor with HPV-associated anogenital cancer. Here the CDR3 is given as CASSWDSAGYTF. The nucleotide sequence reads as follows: TGTGCCAGTAGTTGGGACAGTGCTGGCTACACCTTC.